A selection of T cell receptor beta chains follows, all from one sample in a study. Via MiXCR, TCRdb re-called the RT-PCR reads, giving one row per CDR3 protein. The repertoire holds hundreds of thousands of distinct CDR3 sequences, with 14% as singletons. Source material: memory CD4+ T cells from blood. Every receptor here comes from a female donor in good health, serving as a healthy control. CDR3s include the opening cysteine and the closing phenylalanine or tryptophan. The order of the fields is J gene, clone size, V gene, D gene, CDR3 protein, CDR3 DNA. A D gene is named only where the DNA matches it firmly. Clone size is given for some rows only: seen once, a few or many times, or a class if the clone is expanded.

J gene: TRBJ1-5
clone size: many
V gene: TRBV6-5
D gene: TRBD1
CDR3 protein: CASSYSTGADNQPQHF
CDR3 DNA: TGTGCCAGCAGTTACTCCACAGGGGCAGACAATCAGCCCCAGCATTTT

J gene: TRBJ2-2
clone size: many
V gene: TRBV5-5
D gene: .
CDR3 protein: CASTTGGSNTGELFF
CDR3 DNA: TGTGCCAGCACCACAGGCGGGTCGAACACCGGGGAGCTGTTTTTT

J gene: TRBJ2-3
clone size: .
V gene: TRBV29-1
D gene: TRBD2
CDR3 protein: CSVAGGSTSDTQYF
CDR3 DNA: TGCAGCGTCGCGGGGGGTTCCACCTCAGATACGCAGTATTTT

J gene: TRBJ2-1
clone size: few
V gene: TRBV28
D gene: TRBD2
CDR3 protein: CASSSPSGRYNEQFF
CDR3 DNA: TGTGCCAGCAGTTCACCTAGCGGGAGATACAATGAGCAGTTCTTC

J gene: TRBJ2-5
clone size: many
V gene: TRBV4-2
D gene: TRBD2
CDR3 protein: CASSQGLAGNSQYF
CDR3 DNA: TGTGCCAGCAGCCAAGGTCTAGCGGGAAATTCCCAGTACTTC

J gene: TRBJ2-7
clone size: .
V gene: TRBV6-1
D gene: .
CDR3 protein: CASSDQRYEQYF
CDR3 DNA: TGTGCCAGCAGCGATCAGAGATACGAGCAGTACTTC

J gene: TRBJ2-7
clone size: few
V gene: TRBV7-2
D gene: .
CDR3 protein: CASSSPRFQSYEQYF
CDR3 DNA: TGTGCCAGCAGCTCCCCGCGATTTCAATCCTACGAGCAGTACTTC

J gene: TRBJ2-3
clone size: few
V gene: TRBV25-1
D gene: .
CDR3 protein: CASSEWTGTDTQYF
CDR3 DNA: TGTGCCAGCAGTGAATGGACAGGCACAGATACGCAGTATTTT

J gene: TRBJ2-7
clone size: few
V gene: TRBV10-2
D gene: .
CDR3 protein: CASSRTETSSYEQYF
CDR3 DNA: TGCGCCAGCAGTCGTACCGAGACCAGCTCCTACGAGCAGTACTTC

J gene: TRBJ2-3
clone size: few
V gene: TRBV5-1
D gene: .
CDR3 protein: CASRRDSQPTDTQYF
CDR3 DNA: TGCGCCAGCAGAAGGGACTCCCAACCTACAGATACGCAGTATTTT

J gene: TRBJ2-7
clone size: few
V gene: TRBV18
D gene: TRBD2
CDR3 protein: CASSPNAGGGDEQYF
CDR3 DNA: TGTGCCAGCTCCCCCAATGCGGGGGGAGGCGACGAGCAGTACTTC

J gene: TRBJ1-5
clone size: .
V gene: TRBV7-2
D gene: TRBD1
CDR3 protein: CASSLASGTGVDQPQHF
CDR3 DNA: TGTGCCAGCAGCTTAGCTTCCGGGACAGGGGTCGATCAGCCCCAGCATTTT

J gene: TRBJ1-3
clone size: few
V gene: TRBV12-3/TRBV12-4
D gene: .
CDR3 protein: CASSLAGGAAGNTIYF
CDR3 DNA: TGTGCCAGCAGTTTAGCGGGGGGAGCGGCTGGAAACACCATATATTTT

J gene: TRBJ2-1
clone size: few
V gene: TRBV27
D gene: TRBD1
CDR3 protein: CASSGTGGHNEQFF
CDR3 DNA: TGTGCCAGCAGTGGGACAGGGGGCCACAATGAGCAGTTCTTC

J gene: TRBJ2-4
clone size: many
V gene: TRBV20-1
D gene: TRBD2
CDR3 protein: CSAREGLAEAKNIQYF
CDR3 DNA: TGCAGTGCTAGAGAGGGACTAGCGGAAGCCAAAAACATTCAGTACTTC

J gene: TRBJ2-3
clone size: few
V gene: TRBV28
D gene: TRBD2
CDR3 protein: CASEEAGVTTDTQYF
CDR3 DNA: TGTGCCAGCGAAGAAGCGGGAGTGACGACAGATACGCAGTATTTT

J gene: TRBJ2-2
clone size: .
V gene: TRBV12-3/TRBV12-4
D gene: .
CDR3 protein: CASTQRGLDTGELFF
CDR3 DNA: TGTGCCAGCACCCAAAGAGGGTTGGACACCGGGGAGCTGTTTTTT

J gene: TRBJ2-5
clone size: .
V gene: TRBV11-2
D gene: TRBD1
CDR3 protein: CASSLGGVRGRGETQYF
CDR3 DNA: TGTGCCAGCAGCTTAGGGGGAGTCAGGGGGCGCGGAGAGACCCAGTACTTC

J gene: TRBJ1-1
clone size: many
V gene: TRBV20-1
D gene: .
CDR3 protein: CSAAPEGDTEAFF
CDR3 DNA: TGCAGTGCTGCCCCCGAGGGCGACACTGAAGCTTTCTTT

J gene: TRBJ2-7
clone size: many
V gene: TRBV7-2
D gene: TRBD2
CDR3 protein: CASSLSGTPPSYEQYF
CDR3 DNA: TGTGCCAGCAGCTTAAGCGGGACTCCCCCTTCCTACGAGCAGTACTTC

J gene: TRBJ2-7
clone size: few
V gene: TRBV6-2/TRBV6-3
D gene: TRBD1
CDR3 protein: CASSRKTGTYEQYF
CDR3 DNA: TGTGCCAGCAGTCGAAAGACAGGGACCTACGAGCAGTACTTC

J gene: TRBJ2-7
clone size: .
V gene: TRBV7-7
D gene: .
CDR3 protein: CASSPRYSQGHEQYF
CDR3 DNA: TGTGCTAGCAGCCCCCGATATAGCCAGGGCCACGAGCAGTACTTC

J gene: TRBJ2-1
clone size: few
V gene: TRBV5-1
D gene: TRBD2
CDR3 protein: CASREGTSGSYNEQFF
CDR3 DNA: TGCGCCAGCAGGGAGGGGACTAGCGGCTCCTACAATGAGCAGTTCTTC

J gene: TRBJ2-3
clone size: many
V gene: TRBV12-3/TRBV12-4
D gene: TRBD2
CDR3 protein: CASSLAERGGTDTQYF
CDR3 DNA: TGTGCCAGCAGTTTAGCAGAGCGGGGGGGCACAGATACGCAGTATTTT

J gene: TRBJ1-6
clone size: .
V gene: TRBV28
D gene: TRBD1
CDR3 protein: CASSPIQGANSPLHF
CDR3 DNA: TGTGCCAGCAGCCCAATACAGGGGGCTAATTCACCCCTCCACTTT

J gene: TRBJ2-2
clone size: few
V gene: TRBV3-1
D gene: TRBD1
CDR3 protein: CASSAPPGQGAADTGELFF
CDR3 DNA: TGTGCCAGCAGCGCTCCCCCCGGACAGGGGGCGGCGGACACCGGGGAGCTGTTTTTT